These T cell receptor beta chains were read from a single sample in a study of blood T cell repertoires in COVID-19. Method: immunoSEQ multiplex PCR; TCRdb's copy keeps in-frame clones and lacks some. The repertoire holds 200,000 or so clones, with 70% to 90% as singletons. Input material: peripheral blood. The receptors were gathered from a man aged 50 to 60 with COVID-19, enrolled during active disease. Each CDR3 is given with its conserved first and last residue. Fields, in order: D gene, J gene, clone size, V gene, CDR3 DNA, CDR3 protein. The D gene is left open where the match is weak. Some rows have no size entry. The others give once, few or many, or a class for an expanded clone.

TRBD2,TRBJ2-1,-,TRBV6-1,TGTGCCAGCAGTGGGCGGCTAGCGGAGAGCTCCTACAATGAGCAGTTCTTC,CASSGRLAESSYNEQFF
-,TRBJ2-2,-,TRBV5-4,TGTGCCAGCAGCTGGTGGACTGGCGGGGGGGAGCTGTTTTTT,CASSWWTGGGELFF
-,TRBJ1-2,-,TRBV6-5,TGTGCCAGCAGTTACTCGAGTGGGGCGCGAGGCTATGGCTACACCTTC,CASSYSSGARGYGYTF
TRBD1,TRBJ2-7,-,TRBV30,TGTGCCTGGGTCCGACAGGGGGCTGGGTACGAGCAGTACTTC,CAWVRQGAGYEQYF
-,TRBJ2-1,-,TRBV7-3,TGTGCCAGCAGCTTAAACCATCAGGCGCAGGGTAAGGGCAATGAGCAGTTCTTC,CASSLNHQAQGKGNEQFF
-,TRBJ1-1,-,TRBV11-2,TGTGCCAGCAGCCGGGGTAGTACTGAAGCTTTCTTT,CASSRGSTEAFF
-,TRBJ1-2,-,TRBV14,TGTGCCAGCAGCCGCGACATCGGCTATGGCTACACCTTC,CASSRDIGYGYTF
-,TRBJ1-1,-,TRBV12-3/TRBV12-4,TGTGCCACCAGTACTATGAACACTGAAGCTTTCTTT,CATSTMNTEAFF
TRBD1,TRBJ1-2,once,TRBV5-4,TGTGCCAGCACCCCCCTGACAGGGAACTATGGCTACACCTTC,CASTPLTGNYGYTF
TRBD2,TRBJ2-5,-,TRBV6-5,TGTGCCAGCAGGGGACTAGCGGGGGGGGAAGAGACCCAGTACTTC,CASRGLAGGEETQYF
-,TRBJ2-1,-,TRBV7-2,TGTGCCAGCAGCTTAGATCTTAAGGGGGGGCAAAATGAGCAGTTCTTC,CASSLDLKGGQNEQFF
TRBD1,TRBJ2-2,-,TRBV9,TGTGCCAGCAGCGTTGGACAGGGGACTTTGGTCGGGGAGCTGTTTTTT,CASSVGQGTLVGELFF
-,TRBJ2-7,-,TRBV6-6,TGTGCCAGCGGACGACTGGGAGGCTACGAGCAGTACTTC,CASGRLGGYEQYF
TRBD2,TRBJ2-1,once,TRBV6-6,TGTGCCAGCAGCGCCCCCATTAGTCCTAGCGGGAGGGTCCTCGCAGGGGAGCAGTTCTTC,CASSAPISPSGRVLAGEQFF
TRBD1,TRBJ2-5,-,TRBV19,TGTGCCAGTAGTAGTTCCCGACAGGGGTGGGAGACCCAGTACTTC,CASSSSRQGWETQYF
TRBD2,TRBJ2-5,-,TRBV4-2,TGTGCCAGCAGCCAGACTAGCGTAGAACAAGAGACCCAGTACTTC,CASSQTSVEQETQYF
TRBD2,TRBJ2-7,-,TRBV6-5,TGTGCCAGCAGTTACGTTGGAGCGGGGGGGCCCGAGCAGTACTTC,CASSYVGAGGPEQYF
-,TRBJ1-1,-,TRBV19,TGTGCCAGTAGCGAGGCAGCGAACACTGAAGCTTTCTTT,CASSEAANTEAFF
-,TRBJ1-3,-,TRBV21-1,TGTGCCAGCAGCCCAGGGCACAGGGAAGGAAACACCATATATTTT,CASSPGHREGNTIYF
TRBD1,TRBJ2-3,once,TRBV24-1,TGTGCCACCAGTAAAAATCGGGACAGGGGGTTGACAGATACGCAGTATTTT,CATSKNRDRGLTDTQYF
TRBD1,TRBJ2-7,-,TRBV28,TGTGCCAGCGGGACAGGTGCTCATCCTTCCTACGAGCAGTACTTC,CASGTGAHPSYEQYF
TRBD1,TRBJ1-4,few,TRBV7-8,TGTGCCAGCAGCTTGGGGACAGCAACTAATGAAAAACTGTTTTTT,CASSLGTATNEKLFF
TRBD2,TRBJ2-1,-,TRBV30,TGTGCCTGGAGTGTACGGTACGGGGGGGAGTCGGGGCAGTTCTTC,CAWSVRYGGESGQFF
TRBD1,TRBJ1-1,-,TRBV29-1,TGCAGCGTTGAGACAGGGTTGGGCACTGAAGCTTTCTTT,CSVETGLGTEAFF
-,TRBJ2-2,-,TRBV5-4,TGTGCCAGCAGCTTACTCCAGAACACCGGGGAGCTGTTTTTT,CASSLLQNTGELFF
TRBD1,TRBJ1-1,-,TRBV7-7,TGTGCCAGCAGCGCTGGGACAGGACAGTACACTGAAGCTTTCTTT,CASSAGTGQYTEAFF
-,TRBJ2-7,-,TRBV27,TGTGCCAGCAGTTTACGGGGAGTTCAAAACTACGAGCAGTACTTC,CASSLRGVQNYEQYF
-,TRBJ1-3,-,TRBV21-1,TGTGCCAGCAGGGACAGCGGGAGCTCTGGAAACACCATATATTTT,CASRDSGSSGNTIYF
TRBD1,TRBJ2-1,-,TRBV6-5,TGTGCCAGCAGAATCGACAGGGGCATCTACAATGAGCAGTTCTTC,CASRIDRGIYNEQFF
TRBD1,TRBJ1-1,-,TRBV28,TGTGCCAGCAGATACACAGGGGTCCTGAACACTGAAGCTTTCTTT,CASRYTGVLNTEAFF
TRBD2,TRBJ2-7,-,TRBV10-3,TGTGCCATCAGCCTCCTAGCGGGGGGCCCAATCTACGAGCAGTACTTC,CAISLLAGGPIYEQYF
-,TRBJ2-2,-,TRBV4-2,TGTGCCAGCAGCCAATTTGAACTACCGAACACCGGGGAGCTGTTTTTT,CASSQFELPNTGELFF
TRBD2,TRBJ2-5,-,TRBV7-9,TGTGCCAGACCTCGGGGGGATGGGGTCCAAGAGACCCAGTACTTC,CARPRGDGVQETQYF